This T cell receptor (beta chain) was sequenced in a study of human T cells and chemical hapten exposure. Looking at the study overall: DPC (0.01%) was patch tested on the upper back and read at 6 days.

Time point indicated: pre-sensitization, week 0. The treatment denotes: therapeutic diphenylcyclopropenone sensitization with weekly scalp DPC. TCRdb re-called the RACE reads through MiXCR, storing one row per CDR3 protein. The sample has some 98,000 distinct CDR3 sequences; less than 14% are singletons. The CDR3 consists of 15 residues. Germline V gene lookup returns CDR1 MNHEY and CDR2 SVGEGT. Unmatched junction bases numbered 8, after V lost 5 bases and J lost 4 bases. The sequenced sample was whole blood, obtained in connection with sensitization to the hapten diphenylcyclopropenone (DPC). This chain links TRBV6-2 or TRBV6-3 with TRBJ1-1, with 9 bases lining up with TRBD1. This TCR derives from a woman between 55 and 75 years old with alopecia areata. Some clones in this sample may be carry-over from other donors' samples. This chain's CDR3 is CASSRPGTGSTEAFF. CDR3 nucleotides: TGTGCCAGCAGTCGTCCCGGGACAGGGAGCACTGAAGCTTTCTTT.